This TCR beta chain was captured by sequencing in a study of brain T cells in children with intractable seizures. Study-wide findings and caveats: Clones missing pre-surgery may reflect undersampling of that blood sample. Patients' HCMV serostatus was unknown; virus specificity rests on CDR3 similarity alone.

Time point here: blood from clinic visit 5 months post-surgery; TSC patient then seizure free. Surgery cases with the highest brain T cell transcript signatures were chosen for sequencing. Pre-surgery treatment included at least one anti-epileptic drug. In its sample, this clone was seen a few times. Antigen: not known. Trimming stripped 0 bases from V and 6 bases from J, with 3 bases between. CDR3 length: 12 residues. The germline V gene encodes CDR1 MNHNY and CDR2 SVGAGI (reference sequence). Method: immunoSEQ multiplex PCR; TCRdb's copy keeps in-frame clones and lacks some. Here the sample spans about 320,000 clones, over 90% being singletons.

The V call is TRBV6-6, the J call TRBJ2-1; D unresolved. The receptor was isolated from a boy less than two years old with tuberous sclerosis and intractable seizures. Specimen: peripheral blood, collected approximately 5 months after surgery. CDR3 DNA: TGTGCCAGCAGTTACTCCGGCAATGAGCAGTTCTTC. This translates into CASSYSGNEQFF.